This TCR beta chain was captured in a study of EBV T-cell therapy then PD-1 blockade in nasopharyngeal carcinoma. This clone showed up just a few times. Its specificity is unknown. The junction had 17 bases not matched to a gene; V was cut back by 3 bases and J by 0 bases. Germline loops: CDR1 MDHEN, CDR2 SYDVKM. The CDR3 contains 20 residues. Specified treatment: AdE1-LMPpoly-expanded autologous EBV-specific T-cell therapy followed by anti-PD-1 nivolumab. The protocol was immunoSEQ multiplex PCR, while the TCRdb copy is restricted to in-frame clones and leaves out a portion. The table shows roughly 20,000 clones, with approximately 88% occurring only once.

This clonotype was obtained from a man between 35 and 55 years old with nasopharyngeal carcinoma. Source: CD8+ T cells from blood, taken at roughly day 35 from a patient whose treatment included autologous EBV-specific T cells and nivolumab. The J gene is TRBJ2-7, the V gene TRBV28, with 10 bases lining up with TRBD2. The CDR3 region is CASSFSDSGGTNTASYEQYF. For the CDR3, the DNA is TGTGCCAGCAGTTTTTCGGATAGCGGGGGGACGAATACTGCCTCCTACGAGCAGTACTTC.